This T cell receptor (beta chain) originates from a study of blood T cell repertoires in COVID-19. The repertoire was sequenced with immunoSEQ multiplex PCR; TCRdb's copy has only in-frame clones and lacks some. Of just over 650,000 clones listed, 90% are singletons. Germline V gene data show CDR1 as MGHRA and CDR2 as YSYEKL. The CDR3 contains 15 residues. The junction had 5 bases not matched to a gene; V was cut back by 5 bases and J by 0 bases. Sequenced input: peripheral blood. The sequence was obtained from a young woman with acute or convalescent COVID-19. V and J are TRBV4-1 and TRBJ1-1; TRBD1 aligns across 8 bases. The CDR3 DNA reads TGCGCCAGCAGCATGACAGGGGTCATGAACACTGAAGCTTTCTTT. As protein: CASSMTGVMNTEAFF.